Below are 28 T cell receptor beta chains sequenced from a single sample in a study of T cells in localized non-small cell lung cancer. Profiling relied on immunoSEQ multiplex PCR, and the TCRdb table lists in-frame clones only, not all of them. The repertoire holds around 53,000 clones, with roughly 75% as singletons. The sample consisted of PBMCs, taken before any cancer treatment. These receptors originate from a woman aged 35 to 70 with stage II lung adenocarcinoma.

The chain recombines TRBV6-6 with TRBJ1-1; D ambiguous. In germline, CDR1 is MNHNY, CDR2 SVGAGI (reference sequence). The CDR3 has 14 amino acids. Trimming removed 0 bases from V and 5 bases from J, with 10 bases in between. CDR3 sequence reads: CASSYSGWSTEAFF. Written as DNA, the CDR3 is TGTGCCAGCAGTTACTCTGGGTGGAGTACTGAAGCTTTCTTT.

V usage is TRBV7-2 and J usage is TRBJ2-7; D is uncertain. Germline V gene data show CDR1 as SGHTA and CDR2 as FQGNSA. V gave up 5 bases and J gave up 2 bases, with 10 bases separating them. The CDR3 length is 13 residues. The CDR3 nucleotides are TGTGCCAGCAGCCTCAGTCCAGCCTACGAGCAGTACTTC. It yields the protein CASSLSPAYEQYF. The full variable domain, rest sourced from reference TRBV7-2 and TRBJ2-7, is GAGVSQSPSNKVTEKGKDVELRCDPISGHTALYWYRQSLGQGLEFLIYFQGNSAPDKSGLPSDRFSAERTGGSVSTLTIQRTQQEDSAVYLCASSLSPAYEQYFGPGTRLTVT.

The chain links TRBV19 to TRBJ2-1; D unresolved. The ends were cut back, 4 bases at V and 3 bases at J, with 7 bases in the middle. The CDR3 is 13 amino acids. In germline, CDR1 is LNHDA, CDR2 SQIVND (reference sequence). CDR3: CASSKTVYNEQFF. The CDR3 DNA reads TGTGCCAGTAGTAAAACAGTCTACAATGAGCAGTTCTTC.

The CDR3 DNA reads as TGCGCCAGCAGCCAAGTCGTCCTAGTCGGCGAGCAGTACTTC. It specifies CASSQVVLVGEQYF. The V call is TRBV4-1, the J call TRBJ2-7; no reliable D call. The CDR3 has 14 amino acids. The V end lost 1 base, the J end lost 6 bases, and 13 bases lay between the germline ends. CDR1 is MGHRA, CDR2 YSYEKL, per germline.

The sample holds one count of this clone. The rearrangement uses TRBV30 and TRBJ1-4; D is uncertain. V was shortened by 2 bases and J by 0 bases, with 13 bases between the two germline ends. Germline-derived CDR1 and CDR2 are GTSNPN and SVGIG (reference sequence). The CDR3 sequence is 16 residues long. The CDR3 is CAWSQGLWTTNEKLFF. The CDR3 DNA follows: TGTGCCTGGAGTCAAGGTCTCTGGACAACTAATGAAAAACTGTTTTTT.

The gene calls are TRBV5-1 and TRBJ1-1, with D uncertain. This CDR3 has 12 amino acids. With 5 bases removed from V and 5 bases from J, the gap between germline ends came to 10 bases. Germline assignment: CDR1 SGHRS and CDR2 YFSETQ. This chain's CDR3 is CASSIGNTEAFF. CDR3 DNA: TGCGCCAGCAGTATAGGAAATACTGAAGCTTTCTTT.

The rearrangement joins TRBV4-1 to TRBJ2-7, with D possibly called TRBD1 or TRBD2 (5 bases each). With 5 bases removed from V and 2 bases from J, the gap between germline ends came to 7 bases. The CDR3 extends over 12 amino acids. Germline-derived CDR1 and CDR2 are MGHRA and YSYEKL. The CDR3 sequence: CASSEGPYEQYF. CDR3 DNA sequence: TGCGCCAGCAGCGAGGGACCCTACGAGCAGTACTTC.

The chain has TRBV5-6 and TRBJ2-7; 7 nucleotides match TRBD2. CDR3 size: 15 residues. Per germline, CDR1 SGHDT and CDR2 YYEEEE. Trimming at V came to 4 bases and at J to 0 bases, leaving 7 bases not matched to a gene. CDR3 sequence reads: CASSSGTSVSYEQYF. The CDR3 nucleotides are TGTGCCAGCAGCAGCGGGACGTCCGTCTCCTACGAGCAGTACTTC. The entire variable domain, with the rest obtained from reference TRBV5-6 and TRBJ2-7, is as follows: DAGVTQSPTHLIKTRGQQVTLRCSPKSGHDTVSWYQQALGQGPQFIFQYYEEEERQRGNFPDRFSGHQFPNYSSELNVNALLLGDSALYLCASSSGTSVSYEQYFGPGTRLTVT.

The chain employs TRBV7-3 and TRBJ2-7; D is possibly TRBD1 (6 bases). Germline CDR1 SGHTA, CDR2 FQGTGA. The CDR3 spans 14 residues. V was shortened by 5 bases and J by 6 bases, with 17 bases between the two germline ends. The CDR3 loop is CASSPGQPAGEQYF. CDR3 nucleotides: TGTGCCAGCAGCCCTGGACAGCCTGCGGGCGAGCAGTACTTC.

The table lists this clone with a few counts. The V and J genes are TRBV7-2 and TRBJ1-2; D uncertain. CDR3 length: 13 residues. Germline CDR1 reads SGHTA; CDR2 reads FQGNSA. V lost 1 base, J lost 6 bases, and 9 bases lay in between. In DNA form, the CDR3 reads TGTGCCAGCAGCTTAGGAGGGCGGGATGGCTACACCTTC. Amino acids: CASSLGGRDGYTF.

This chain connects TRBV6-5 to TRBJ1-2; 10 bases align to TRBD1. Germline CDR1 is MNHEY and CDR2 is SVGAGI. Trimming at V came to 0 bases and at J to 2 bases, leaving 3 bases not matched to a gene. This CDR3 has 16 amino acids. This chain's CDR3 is CASSYSTGGINYGYTF. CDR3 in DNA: TGTGCCAGCAGTTACTCGACAGGGGGCATAAACTATGGCTACACCTTC.

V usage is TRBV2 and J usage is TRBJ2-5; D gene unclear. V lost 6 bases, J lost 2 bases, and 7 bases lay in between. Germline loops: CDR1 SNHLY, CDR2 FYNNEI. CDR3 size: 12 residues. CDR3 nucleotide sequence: TGTGCCAGCAGGGCCCTACAAGAGACCCAGTACTTC. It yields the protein CASRALQETQYF.

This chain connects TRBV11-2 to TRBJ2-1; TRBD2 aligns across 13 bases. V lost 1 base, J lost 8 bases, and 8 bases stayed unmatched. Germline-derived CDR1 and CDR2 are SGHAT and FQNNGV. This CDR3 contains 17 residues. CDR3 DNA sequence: TGTGCCAGCAGCTTAGTTGGACTAGCGGGGGAGGTCGATGAGCAGTTCTTC. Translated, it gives CASSLVGLAGEVDEQFF.

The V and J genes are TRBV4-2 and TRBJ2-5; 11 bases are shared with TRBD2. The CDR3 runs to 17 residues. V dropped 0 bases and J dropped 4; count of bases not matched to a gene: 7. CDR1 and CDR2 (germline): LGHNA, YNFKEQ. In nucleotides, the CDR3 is TGTGCCAGCAGCCAAGAACGGATAGCGGGGGGGTTAGAGACCCAGTACTTC. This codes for CASSQERIAGGLETQYF.

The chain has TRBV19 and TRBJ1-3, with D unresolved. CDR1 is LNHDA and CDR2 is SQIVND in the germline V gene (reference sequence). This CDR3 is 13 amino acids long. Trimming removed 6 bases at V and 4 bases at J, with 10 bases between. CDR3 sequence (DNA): TGTGCCAGTAGGGCCCTGATGGGAAACACCATATATTTT. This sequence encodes CASRALMGNTIYF.

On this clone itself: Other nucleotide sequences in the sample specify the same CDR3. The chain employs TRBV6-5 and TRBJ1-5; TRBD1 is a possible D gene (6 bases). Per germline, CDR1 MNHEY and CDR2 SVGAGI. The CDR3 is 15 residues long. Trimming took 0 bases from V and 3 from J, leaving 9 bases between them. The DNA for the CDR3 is TGTGCCAGCAGTTACTCGGACAGATCCAATCAGCCCCAGCATTTT. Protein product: CASSYSDRSNQPQHF.

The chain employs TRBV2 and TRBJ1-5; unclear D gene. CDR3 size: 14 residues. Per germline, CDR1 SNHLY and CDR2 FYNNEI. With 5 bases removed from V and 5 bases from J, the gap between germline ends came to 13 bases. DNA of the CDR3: TGTGCCAGCAGTCCCAGTCCCCCCGATCAGCCCCAGCATTTT. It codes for CASSPSPPDQPQHF.

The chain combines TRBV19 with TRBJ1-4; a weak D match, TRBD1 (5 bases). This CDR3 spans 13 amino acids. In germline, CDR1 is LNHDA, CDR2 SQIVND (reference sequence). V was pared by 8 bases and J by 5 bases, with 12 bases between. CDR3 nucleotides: TGTGCCAGTGCCCGGGACGGGAATGAAAAACTGTTTTTT. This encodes CASARDGNEKLFF.

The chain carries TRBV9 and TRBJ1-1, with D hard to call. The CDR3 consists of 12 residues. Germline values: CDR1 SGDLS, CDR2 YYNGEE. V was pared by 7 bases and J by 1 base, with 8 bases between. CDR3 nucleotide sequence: TGTGCCAGCCGGTGGCGGAACACTGAAGCTTTCTTT. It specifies CASRWRNTEAFF.

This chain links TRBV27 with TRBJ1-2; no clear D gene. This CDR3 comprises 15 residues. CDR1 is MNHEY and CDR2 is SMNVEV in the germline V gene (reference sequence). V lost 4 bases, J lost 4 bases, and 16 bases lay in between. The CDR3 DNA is TGTGCCAGCAGTTCGCAGACGAGGGCCCGCTATGGCTACACCTTC. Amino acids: CASSSQTRARYGYTF.

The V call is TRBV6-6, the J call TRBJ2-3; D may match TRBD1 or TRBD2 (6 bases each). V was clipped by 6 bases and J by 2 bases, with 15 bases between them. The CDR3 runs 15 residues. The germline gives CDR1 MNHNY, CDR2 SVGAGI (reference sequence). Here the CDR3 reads CASRYPGANTDTQYF. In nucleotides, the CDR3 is TGTGCCAGCAGATATCCGGGGGCCAACACAGATACGCAGTATTTT.

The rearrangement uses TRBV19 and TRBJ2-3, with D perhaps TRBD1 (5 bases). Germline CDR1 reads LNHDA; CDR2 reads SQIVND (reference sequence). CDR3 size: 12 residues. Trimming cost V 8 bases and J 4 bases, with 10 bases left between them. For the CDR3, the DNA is TGTGCCAGTCGTCAGGGTTCAGATACGCAGTATTTT. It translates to CASRQGSDTQYF.

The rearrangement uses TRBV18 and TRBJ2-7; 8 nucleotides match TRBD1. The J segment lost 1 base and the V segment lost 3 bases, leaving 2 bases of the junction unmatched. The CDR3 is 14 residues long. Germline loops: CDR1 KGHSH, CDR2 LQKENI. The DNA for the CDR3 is TGTGCCAGCTCACCGGACAGGGCTTCCTACGAGCAGTACTTC. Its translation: CASSPDRASYEQYF.

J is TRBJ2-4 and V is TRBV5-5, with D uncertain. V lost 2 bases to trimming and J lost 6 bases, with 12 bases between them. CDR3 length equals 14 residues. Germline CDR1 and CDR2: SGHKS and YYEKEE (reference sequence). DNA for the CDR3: TGTGCCAGCAGCTTAACCTTAGGCGGAAACATTCAGTACTTC. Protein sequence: CASSLTLGGNIQYF. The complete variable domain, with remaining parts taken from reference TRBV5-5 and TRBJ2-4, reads DAGVTQSPTHLIKTRGQQVTLRCSPISGHKSVSWYQQVLGQGPQFIFQYYEKEERGRGNFPDRFSARQFPNYSSELNVNALLLGDSALYLCASSLTLGGNIQYFGAGTRLSVL.

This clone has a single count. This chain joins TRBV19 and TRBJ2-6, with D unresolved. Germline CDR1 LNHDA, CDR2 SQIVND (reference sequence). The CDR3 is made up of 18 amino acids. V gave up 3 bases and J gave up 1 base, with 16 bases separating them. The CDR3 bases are TGTGCCAGTAGTATTCTTACGGGTACCGGTTCTGGGGCCAACGTCCTGACTTTC. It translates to CASSILTGTGSGANVLTF.

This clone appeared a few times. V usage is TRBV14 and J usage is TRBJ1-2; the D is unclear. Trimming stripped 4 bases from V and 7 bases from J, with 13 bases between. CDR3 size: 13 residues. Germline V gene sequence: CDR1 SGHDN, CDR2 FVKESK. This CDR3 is CASSRSRAVGYTF. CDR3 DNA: TGTGCCAGCAGCCGAAGTCGGGCAGTTGGCTACACCTTC.

The CDR3 spells CAWSARGETQYF. CDR3 bases: TGTGCCTGGAGTGCTAGGGGGGAGACCCAGTACTTC. The chain is built from TRBV30 and TRBJ2-5; possible D gene TRBD1, 6 bases. The V gene lost 1 base and the J gene lost 5 bases, with 8 bases spanning the gap. Germline V gene data show CDR1 as GTSNPN and CDR2 as SVGIG (reference sequence). There are 12 residues in the CDR3.

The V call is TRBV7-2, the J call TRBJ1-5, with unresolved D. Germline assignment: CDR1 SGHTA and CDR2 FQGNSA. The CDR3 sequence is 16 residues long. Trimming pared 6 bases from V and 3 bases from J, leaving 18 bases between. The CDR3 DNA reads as TGTGCCAGCAGTCTTAGTAGCGGAAACACCAATCAGCCCCAGCATTTT. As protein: CASSLSSGNTNQPQHF.